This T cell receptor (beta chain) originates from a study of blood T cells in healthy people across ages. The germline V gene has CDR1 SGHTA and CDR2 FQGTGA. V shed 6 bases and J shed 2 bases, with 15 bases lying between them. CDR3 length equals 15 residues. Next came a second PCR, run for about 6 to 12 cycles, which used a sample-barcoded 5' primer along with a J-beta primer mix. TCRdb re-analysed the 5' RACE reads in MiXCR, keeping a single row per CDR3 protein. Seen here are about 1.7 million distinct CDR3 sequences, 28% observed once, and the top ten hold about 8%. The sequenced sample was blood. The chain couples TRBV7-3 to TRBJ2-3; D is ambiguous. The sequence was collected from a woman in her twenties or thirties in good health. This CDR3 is CASSPGLGITDTQYF. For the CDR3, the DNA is TGTGCCAGCAGTCCCGGGCTAGGGATCACAGATACGCAGTATTTT.